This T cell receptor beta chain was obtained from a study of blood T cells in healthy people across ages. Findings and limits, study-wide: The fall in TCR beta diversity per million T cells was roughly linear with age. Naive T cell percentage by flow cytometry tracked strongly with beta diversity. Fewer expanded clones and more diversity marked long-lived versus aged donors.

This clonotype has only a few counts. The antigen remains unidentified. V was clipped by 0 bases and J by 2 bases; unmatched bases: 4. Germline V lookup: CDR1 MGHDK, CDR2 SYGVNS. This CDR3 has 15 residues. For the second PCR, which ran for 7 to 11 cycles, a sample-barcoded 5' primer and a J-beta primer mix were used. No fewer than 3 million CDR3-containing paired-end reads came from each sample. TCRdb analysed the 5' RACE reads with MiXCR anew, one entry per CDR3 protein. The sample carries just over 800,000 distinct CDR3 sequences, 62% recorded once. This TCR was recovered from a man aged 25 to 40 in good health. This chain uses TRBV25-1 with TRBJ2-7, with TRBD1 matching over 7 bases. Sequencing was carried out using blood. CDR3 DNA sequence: TGTGCCAGCAGTGAATATAGGGACAGTCCCTACGAGCAGTACTTC. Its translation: CASSEYRDSPYEQYF.